The rows below give T cell receptor beta chains drawn from one sample of a study of blood T cell repertoires in COVID-19. TCRdb's table, derived via immunoSEQ multiplex PCR, lists solely in-frame clones and lacks some. The data hold fewer than 250,000 clones, with approximately 80% observed a single time. Sequencing was carried out using peripheral blood. The receptors shown here come from a woman in her forties or fifties with acute or convalescent COVID-19. CDR3s include the opening cysteine and the closing phenylalanine or tryptophan. Fields, in order: clone size, J gene, V gene, D gene, CDR3 DNA, CDR3 protein. A D gene is named only where the DNA matches it firmly. Clone size, where shown, is once, few, many, or a class for clones that have expanded.

clone_size: -
j_call: TRBJ1-1
v_call: TRBV29-1
d_call: TRBD1
cdr3_nt: TGCAGCGCCCCTGGAGGGACAGGGTGGTTGGACACTGAAGCTTTCTTT
cdr3_aa: CSAPGGTGWLDTEAFF

clone_size: -
j_call: TRBJ1-5
v_call: TRBV25-1
d_call: -
cdr3_nt: TGTGCCAGCAGTGAAGTACAGTCTCTTCAGCCCCAGCATTTT
cdr3_aa: CASSEVQSLQPQHF

clone_size: -
j_call: TRBJ2-2
v_call: TRBV6-1
d_call: TRBD2
cdr3_nt: TGTGCCAGCAGTGAGCTAGCGGGGGGAAGGGCCGGGGAGCTGTTTTTT
cdr3_aa: CASSELAGGRAGELFF

clone_size: few
j_call: TRBJ2-7
v_call: TRBV9
d_call: -
cdr3_nt: TGTGCCAGCAGCGTAGAGGTGGGGAGCTCCTACGAGCAGTACTTC
cdr3_aa: CASSVEVGSSYEQYF

clone_size: -
j_call: TRBJ2-7
v_call: TRBV7-2
d_call: TRBD2
cdr3_nt: TGTGCCAGCAGGACTAGCGGGAGGTTGCTCGGGGCCTACGAGCAGTACTTC
cdr3_aa: CASRTSGRLLGAYEQYF

clone_size: few
j_call: TRBJ2-3
v_call: TRBV7-8
d_call: -
cdr3_nt: TGTGCCAGCAGCCGGGGGCGGTCTGCGGATACGCAGTATTTT
cdr3_aa: CASSRGRSADTQYF

clone_size: -
j_call: TRBJ2-7
v_call: TRBV28
d_call: TRBD2
cdr3_nt: TGTGCCAGCAGCCCCGCCCCCCTAGCGGCCCACTACGAGCAGTACTTC
cdr3_aa: CASSPAPLAAHYEQYF

clone_size: -
j_call: TRBJ1-4
v_call: TRBV6-1
d_call: TRBD1
cdr3_nt: TGTGCCAGCAGTGAAACCCGGGACAGGGGCCAGCGGGTGATTAATGAAAAACTGTTTTTT
cdr3_aa: CASSETRDRGQRVINEKLFF

clone_size: -
j_call: TRBJ2-5
v_call: TRBV2
d_call: -
cdr3_nt: TGTGCCAGCAGGGACTTCCAAGAGACCCAGTACTTC
cdr3_aa: CASRDFQETQYF

clone_size: once
j_call: TRBJ1-6
v_call: TRBV3-1/TRBV3-2
d_call: -
cdr3_nt: TGTGCCAGCAGCCAAGGTCAGGGAAATTCACCCCTCCACTTT
cdr3_aa: CASSQGQGNSPLHF

clone_size: few
j_call: TRBJ2-5
v_call: TRBV5-1
d_call: TRBD2
cdr3_nt: TGCGCCAGCAGCTTGGAACTAGCGGACGGGGAGACCCAGTACTTC
cdr3_aa: CASSLELADGETQYF

clone_size: -
j_call: TRBJ2-2
v_call: TRBV24-1
d_call: TRBD1
cdr3_nt: TGTGCCACCAGGGGACAGGGCAACACCGGGGAGCTGTTTTTT
cdr3_aa: CATRGQGNTGELFF

clone_size: -
j_call: TRBJ2-3
v_call: TRBV7-2
d_call: TRBD2
cdr3_nt: TGTGCCAGCACCGGGGGGACAGATACGCAGTATTTT
cdr3_aa: CASTGGTDTQYF

clone_size: few
j_call: TRBJ2-1
v_call: TRBV9
d_call: -
cdr3_nt: TGTGCCAGCAGCCAGACGGGCTCCTACAATGAGCAGTTCTTC
cdr3_aa: CASSQTGSYNEQFF

clone_size: -
j_call: TRBJ2-3
v_call: TRBV2
d_call: -
cdr3_nt: TGTGCCAGCAGTGACTACCTCACAGATACGCAGTATTTT
cdr3_aa: CASSDYLTDTQYF

clone_size: -
j_call: TRBJ1-6
v_call: TRBV14
d_call: TRBD1
cdr3_nt: TGTGCCAGCAGCCCAGGACAGGGCTATAATTCACCCCTCCACTTT
cdr3_aa: CASSPGQGYNSPLHF

clone_size: -
j_call: TRBJ2-1
v_call: TRBV12-3/TRBV12-4
d_call: -
cdr3_nt: TGTGCCAGCAGTTTCCGGGAGTACATGCTCTTC
cdr3_aa: CASSFREYMLF

clone_size: -
j_call: TRBJ2-3
v_call: TRBV19
d_call: TRBD2
cdr3_nt: TGTGCCAGTAAATTTTTGGGGACTAGCAACACAGATACGCAGTATTTT
cdr3_aa: CASKFLGTSNTDTQYF

clone_size: -
j_call: TRBJ2-3
v_call: TRBV28
d_call: TRBD2
cdr3_nt: TGTGCCACAGGACGGCTGACTAGCGGGAGGGTGGGAGATACGCAGTATTTT
cdr3_aa: CATGRLTSGRVGDTQYF

clone_size: once
j_call: TRBJ1-2
v_call: TRBV20-1
d_call: -
cdr3_nt: TGCAGTGCTAGAGATTCCGGGGGCTACACCTTC
cdr3_aa: CSARDSGGYTF

clone_size: -
j_call: TRBJ2-1
v_call: TRBV24-1
d_call: -
cdr3_nt: TGTGCCACCAGTGATTTTAGACGGGCAGGGCTCAATGAGCAGTTCTTC
cdr3_aa: CATSDFRRAGLNEQFF

clone_size: -
j_call: TRBJ2-2
v_call: TRBV6-5
d_call: TRBD2
cdr3_nt: TGTGCCAGCAGTTCCGTCGGGACTAGCGGGAGAAGGGAGCTGTTTTTT
cdr3_aa: CASSSVGTSGRRELFF

clone_size: -
j_call: TRBJ2-7
v_call: TRBV5-4
d_call: -
cdr3_nt: TGTGCCAGCAGCTTGCCGGGCAGGGATCCCTACGAGCAGTACTTC
cdr3_aa: CASSLPGRDPYEQYF

clone_size: -
j_call: TRBJ2-1
v_call: TRBV27
d_call: TRBD2
cdr3_nt: TGTGCCAGCAGTCCGGGACTAGCGGGACCGGCCGGGGCTGAGCAGTTCTTC
cdr3_aa: CASSPGLAGPAGAEQFF

clone_size: -
j_call: TRBJ2-5
v_call: TRBV18
d_call: TRBD2
cdr3_nt: TGTGCCAGCTCACCACCGACTAGCGGGAGGGCGAGGGAGACCCAGTACTTC
cdr3_aa: CASSPPTSGRARETQYF

clone_size: -
j_call: TRBJ1-6
v_call: TRBV23-1
d_call: -
cdr3_nt: TGCGCCAGCAGTCAGTCAGGCAGGGAGGACTCACCCCTCCACTTT
cdr3_aa: CASSQSGREDSPLHF

clone_size: -
j_call: TRBJ2-7
v_call: TRBV4-3
d_call: -
cdr3_nt: TGCGCCAGCAGCCAAGACGGTAGCTTGGTGCAGTACTTC
cdr3_aa: CASSQDGSLVQYF

clone_size: -
j_call: TRBJ2-7
v_call: TRBV28
d_call: TRBD2
cdr3_nt: TGTGCCAGCAGTATAAGACTAGCGGGAGGCGACGAGCAGTACTTC
cdr3_aa: CASSIRLAGGDEQYF

clone_size: -
j_call: TRBJ2-5
v_call: TRBV28
d_call: TRBD2
cdr3_nt: TGTGCCAGCAGGCCCCACGGGGGGGCGCAAGAGACCCAGTACTTC
cdr3_aa: CASRPHGGAQETQYF

clone_size: -
j_call: TRBJ2-2
v_call: TRBV6-2/TRBV6-3
d_call: TRBD2
cdr3_nt: TGTGCCAGCAGTTACGCTACTAGCGGTCTTGTCACCGGGGAGCTGTTTTTT
cdr3_aa: CASSYATSGLVTGELFF

clone_size: -
j_call: TRBJ1-2
v_call: TRBV12-3/TRBV12-4
d_call: -
cdr3_nt: TGTGCCAGCAGTTTTGACGGGAACTATGGCTACACCTTC
cdr3_aa: CASSFDGNYGYTF

clone_size: -
j_call: TRBJ2-7
v_call: TRBV5-4
d_call: TRBD1
cdr3_nt: TGTGCCAGCAGCGATACTGACAGGGACGAGCAGTACTTC
cdr3_aa: CASSDTDRDEQYF

clone_size: -
j_call: TRBJ1-1
v_call: TRBV18
d_call: TRBD1
cdr3_nt: TGTGCCAGCTCGCCGGGGACAGGGGGCGCGGGAGCTTTCTTT
cdr3_aa: CASSPGTGGAGAFF

clone_size: -
j_call: TRBJ2-1
v_call: TRBV7-2
d_call: -
cdr3_nt: TGTGCCAGCAGCCCCCGGACGGGAAGATCCTACAATGAGCAGTTCTTC
cdr3_aa: CASSPRTGRSYNEQFF

clone_size: -
j_call: TRBJ2-3
v_call: TRBV27
d_call: -
cdr3_nt: TGTGCCACCTCTATGAAGACAGATACGCAGTATTTT
cdr3_aa: CATSMKTDTQYF

clone_size: -
j_call: TRBJ1-5
v_call: TRBV2
d_call: -
cdr3_nt: TGTGCCAGCAGTGCTTCGTACCGGCAGGCTCAGCCCCAGCATTTT
cdr3_aa: CASSASYRQAQPQHF

clone_size: -
j_call: TRBJ2-7
v_call: TRBV7-3
d_call: -
cdr3_nt: TGTGCCAGCAGCTTAATTCCAGAATCCTACGAGCAGTACTTC
cdr3_aa: CASSLIPESYEQYF

clone_size: -
j_call: TRBJ2-7
v_call: TRBV28
d_call: -
cdr3_nt: TGTGCCAGCAGTCGACTTGAGCAGTACTTC
cdr3_aa: CASSRLEQYF

clone_size: -
j_call: TRBJ2-7
v_call: TRBV30
d_call: -
cdr3_nt: TGTGCCTGGAGTGTAGTTAGGACAGCCCTTTCCTACGAGCAGTACTTC
cdr3_aa: CAWSVVRTALSYEQYF

clone_size: -
j_call: TRBJ2-7
v_call: TRBV28
d_call: -
cdr3_nt: TGTGCCAGCAACAACAGGGAGGGGCAGTACTTC
cdr3_aa: CASNNREGQYF

clone_size: few
j_call: TRBJ1-4
v_call: TRBV19
d_call: -
cdr3_nt: TGTGCCAGTAGTTGGAGAAGCGACGCAACTAATGAAAAACTGTTTTTT
cdr3_aa: CASSWRSDATNEKLFF

clone_size: -
j_call: TRBJ1-2
v_call: TRBV29-1
d_call: TRBD1
cdr3_nt: TGCAGCGTCCTGACGGGGACAGGGCCCTATGGCTACACCTTC
cdr3_aa: CSVLTGTGPYGYTF

clone_size: -
j_call: TRBJ1-1
v_call: TRBV30
d_call: -
cdr3_nt: TGTGCCAGCAACCACAGGACAGTCGAAGCTTTCTTT
cdr3_aa: CASNHRTVEAFF

clone_size: -
j_call: TRBJ1-4
v_call: TRBV12-3/TRBV12-4
d_call: -
cdr3_nt: TGTGCCAGCAGTTTAAGCCGATCCGAAAAACTGTTTTTT
cdr3_aa: CASSLSRSEKLFF

clone_size: -
j_call: TRBJ2-1
v_call: TRBV4-2
d_call: TRBD1
cdr3_nt: TGTGCCAGCAGCCAGGGACAGGACGTTTACAATGAGCAGTTCTTC
cdr3_aa: CASSQGQDVYNEQFF

clone_size: once
j_call: TRBJ1-1
v_call: TRBV3-1/TRBV3-2
d_call: -
cdr3_nt: TGTGCCAGCAGCTTCAACCGGGACACTGAAGCTTTCTTT
cdr3_aa: CASSFNRDTEAFF

clone_size: -
j_call: TRBJ2-7
v_call: TRBV28
d_call: TRBD2
cdr3_nt: TGTGCCAGCAGTTTAGGGCGGGAGTACGAGCAGTACTTC
cdr3_aa: CASSLGREYEQYF

clone_size: once
j_call: TRBJ2-1
v_call: TRBV5-1
d_call: TRBD2
cdr3_nt: TGCGCCAGCAGCAAGGTGGGACTAGACAATGTTAGTGAGCAGTTCTTC
cdr3_aa: CASSKVGLDNVSEQFF

clone_size: -
j_call: TRBJ1-2
v_call: TRBV24-1
d_call: -
cdr3_nt: TGTGCCACCAGTGATGGGAGGTTGGAGGGCTACACCTTC
cdr3_aa: CATSDGRLEGYTF

clone_size: -
j_call: TRBJ2-5
v_call: TRBV5-1
d_call: -
cdr3_nt: TGCGCCAGCAGCCGGGTCCCTGCGGGACCCTCCCAAGAGACCCAGTACTTC
cdr3_aa: CASSRVPAGPSQETQYF

clone_size: -
j_call: TRBJ2-1
v_call: TRBV30
d_call: -
cdr3_nt: TGTGCCTGGAGTCCCAGGGCCCATGAGCAGTTCTTC
cdr3_aa: CAWSPRAHEQFF

clone_size: once
j_call: TRBJ1-1
v_call: TRBV7-9
d_call: -
cdr3_nt: TGTGCCAGCAGCTGGGAGGGGAGGACTGAAGCTTTCTTT
cdr3_aa: CASSWEGRTEAFF

clone_size: once
j_call: TRBJ2-7
v_call: TRBV3-1/TRBV3-2
d_call: TRBD2
cdr3_nt: TGTGCCAGCAGCCCAAGCCCTAGCGGGGGGCTGGAGCAGTACTTC
cdr3_aa: CASSPSPSGGLEQYF